A few counts support the clone carrying this TCR beta chain. What it binds is unknown. V lost 4 bases, J lost 5 bases, and 19 bases lay in between. The CDR3 has 16 residues. Germline V gene data show CDR1 as LGHNA and CDR2 as YNFKEQ. This entry belongs to a study of blood T cells in healthy people across ages. Across the whole study: Per two T cells, template switching captured roughly one barcoded beta molecule.

Study-wide results and caveats: Naive CD4+ cell counts and diversity both ran higher in long-lived than in aged donors. Across the age range, TCR beta diversity per million T cells fell in a roughly linear way.

A second about 7 to 11 cycle PCR used barcoded and J-beta primers. The template-switch adaptor was a 5' adaptor with 12 random nucleotides. It tagged each cDNA molecule. TCRdb reprocessed the 5' RACE reads via MiXCR and lists one record per CDR3 protein. The sample contains around 1,700,000 distinct CDR3 sequences, roughly 30% of which appear only once. This receptor was identified in a woman under 40 in good health. The sequenced material came from blood. The chain uses TRBV4-2 and TRBJ2-3, with D perhaps matching TRBD1 or TRBD2 (6 bases each). Here the CDR3 DNA reads TGTGCCAGCAGCCGTCGGAGGGGGGCAGAGGAAGATACGCAGTATTTT. Its protein is CASSRRRGAEEDTQYF.